These 14 T cell receptor beta chains originate from one sample sequenced in a study of cytomegalovirus exposure and HLA in healthy donors. It was with 60 Vbeta and 13 Jbeta primers that the PCR ran. Assay: immunoSEQ multiplex PCR; the TCRdb copy retains only in-frame clones and omits some. The sample gives roughly 200,000 clones, approximately 85% of which show up once; under 3% is in the top ten. The specimen sequenced was PBMCs. These receptors came from a woman aged 50 to 60 in good health and CMV-seronegative.

Comments on this clone: Germline is not matched at one junction end, which may reflect a read error. The DNA for the CDR3 is TGTGTCAGCAGTGGACAGGGACAGAGCTATGGCTACACCTTC. Amino acids: CVSSGQGQSYGYTF. The chain employs TRBV6-1 and TRBJ1-2; the match to TRBD1 covers 8 bases. In germline, CDR1 is MNHNS, CDR2 SASEGT. The CDR3 loop spans 14 amino acids.

This clone came up once. The rearrangement uses TRBV5-4 and TRBJ2-2; TRBD1 aligns across 7 bases. Germline-derived CDR1 and CDR2 are SGHNT and YYREEE (reference sequence). V dropped 3 bases and J dropped 0; count of bases not matched to a gene: 5. CDR3 size: 16 residues. CDR3: CASSSRQGANTGELFF. The CDR3 nucleotides read TGTGCCAGCAGCTCTAGACAGGGCGCGAACACCGGGGAGCTGTTTTTT.

The V gene is TRBV29-1, the J gene TRBJ1-5; D is perhaps TRBD1 (5 bases). The CDR3 extends over 12 amino acids. Germline V gene sequence: CDR1 SQVTM, CDR2 ANQGSEA. The ends were cut back, 4 bases at V and 5 bases at J, with 9 bases in the middle. The CDR3 sequence is CSVGGRHQPQHF. The CDR3 bases are TGCAGCGTTGGGGGCAGGCATCAGCCCCAGCATTTT.

This clone has only one observation. This chain joins TRBV7-2 and TRBJ1-2, with TRBD1 matching over 7 bases. Trimming took 1 base from V and 4 from J; bases not matched to a gene: 6. The CDR3 length is 15 residues. Germline CDR1 is SGHTA and CDR2 is FQGNSA. The CDR3 DNA reads as TGTGCCAGCAGCTTAGGGAGAGGGGGCCTCTATGGCTACACCTTC. Protein sequence: CASSLGRGGLYGYTF.

This clone is a singleton in its sample. For the CDR3, the DNA is TGCGCCAGCAGCCAAGGAGCGGTAACTAGCGACAATGAGCAGTTCTTC. Its translation: CASSQGAVTSDNEQFF. The chain has TRBV4-1 and TRBJ2-1; 7 bases are shared with TRBD2. Germline CDR1 MGHRA, CDR2 YSYEKL. V lost 1 base to trimming and J lost 5 bases; unmatched junction nucleotides: 8. The CDR3 length is 16 residues.

This chain links TRBV6-5 with TRBJ1-1; a possible D gene is TRBD1 (6 bases). Trimming cost V 8 bases and J 3 bases, with 13 bases left between them. Germline loops: CDR1 MNHEY, CDR2 SVGAGI. The CDR3 has 13 residues. CDR3 protein: CASQGLWDTEAFF. The CDR3 DNA sequence: TGTGCCAGCCAGGGGCTGTGGGACACTGAAGCTTTCTTT.

This clone occurred a few times. The chain links TRBV19 to TRBJ1-5; a possible D gene is TRBD1 (5 bases). V was pared by 6 bases and J by 3 bases, with 18 bases between. CDR3 length: 16 residues. The germline V gene encodes CDR1 LNHDA and CDR2 SQIVND (reference sequence). This CDR3 is CASRGQPRITNQPQHF. In DNA form, the CDR3 reads TGTGCCAGTAGGGGGCAACCACGGATCACCAATCAGCCCCAGCATTTT.

The rearrangement uses TRBV2 and TRBJ1-5; 7 bases fit TRBD1. After removal of 6 bases from V and 6 bases from J, the junction contained 8 bases not matched to a gene. The CDR3 loop spans 14 amino acids. Germline assignment: CDR1 SNHLY and CDR2 FYNNEI. CDR3 nucleotides: TGTGCCAGCAGACACAGGGGAACGGGTCAGCCCCAGCATTTT. Translation gives CASRHRGTGQPQHF.

The chain couples TRBV19 to TRBJ2-7; 9 nucleotides match TRBD1. Germline CDR1 and CDR2: LNHDA and SQIVND (reference sequence). Losses at the gene ends were 3 bases for V and 2 bases for J; bases not matched to a gene: 5. This CDR3 comprises 15 residues. CDR3 bases: TGTGCCAGTAGTATGGGGACAGGGAACCCCTACGAGCAGTACTTC. Translation: CASSMGTGNPYEQYF. Variable domain in full (rest from reference TRBV19 and TRBJ2-7): DGGITQSPKYLFRKEGQNVTLSCEQNLNHDAMYWYRQDPGQGLRLIYYSQIVNDFQKGDIAEGYSVSREKKESFPLTVTSAQKNPTAFYLCASSMGTGNPYEQYFGPGTRLTVT.

To note about this clone: Germline is not matched at one junction end, which may reflect a read error. This sequence joins TRBV19 and TRBJ2-1, with D possibly TRBD2 on 8 matching bases. The CDR3 covers 16 residues. Germline V CDR1 and CDR2: LNHDA, SQIVND (reference sequence). This CDR3 is CASSRGAGRGLNEQFF. The CDR3 bases are TGTGCCAGCAGTAGGGGAGCCGGGAGGGGGCTAAATGAGCAGTTCTTC.

J is TRBJ2-5 and V is TRBV7-2, with 8 bases that match TRBD2. From germline, CDR1 is SGHTA and CDR2 FQGNSA. The CDR3 is 17 residues long. V gave up 4 bases and J gave up 2 bases; unmatched junction bases: 12. The CDR3 coding sequence is TGTGCCAGCAGCTCAAACGGGAGGGGCGGATTACAAGAGACCCAGTACTTC. It specifies CASSSNGRGGLQETQYF.

This chain links TRBV4-3 with TRBJ2-1; TRBD2 matches at 9 bases. Trimming took 0 bases from V and 10 from J; bases not matched to a gene: 10. From germline, CDR1 is LGHNA and CDR2 YSLEER. The CDR3 consists of 16 residues. The CDR3 bases are TGCGCCAGCAGCCAAGATCATGGACTAGCGCTAAACGAGCAGTTCTTC. This translates into CASSQDHGLALNEQFF.

The CDR3 here is CASSAGPGIETQYF. CDR3 nucleotides: TGTGCCAGCAGCGCTGGTCCCGGGATCGAGACCCAGTACTTC. The rearrangement uses TRBV7-2 and TRBJ2-5; D might be TRBD2 (5 bases). This CDR3 is 14 amino acids long. V shed 5 bases and J shed 5 bases, with 15 bases lying between them. Per germline, CDR1 SGHTA and CDR2 FQGNSA. The entire variable domain, with the rest obtained from reference TRBV7-2 and TRBJ2-5, is as follows: GAGVSQSPSNKVTEKGKDVELRCDPISGHTALYWYRQSLGQGLEFLIYFQGNSAPDKSGLPSDRFSAERTGGSVSTLTIQRTQQEDSAVYLCASSAGPGIETQYFGPGTRLLVL.

This clone appeared a few times. The V call is TRBV4-1, the J call TRBJ2-3; 9 positions agree with TRBD2. J gave up 0 bases and V 3 bases, and 7 bases lay outside the gene matches. The CDR3 covers 17 residues. Germline V gene sequence: CDR1 MGHRA, CDR2 YSYEKL. CDR3 nucleotide sequence: TGCGCCAGCAGCCACGGACTAGCGTATAGCAGCACAGATACGCAGTATTTT. This sequence encodes CASSHGLAYSSTDTQYF.